This TCR beta chain was captured by sequencing in a study of cytomegalovirus exposure and HLA in healthy donors. Study-level findings and limits: A later analysis associated some 16,000 TCR beta sequences with HLA alleles at a 0.05 false discovery rate. Cytomegalovirus-associated TCR beta chains were listed, numbering some 170.

The CDR3 is 12 amino acids. V lost 1 base and J 8 bases, leaving 7 bases between the germline ends. Germline V CDR1 and CDR2: SGHRS, YFSETQ. About this clone itself: Its cognate antigen is unknown.

Primers: 60 Vbeta forward and 13 Jbeta reverse. Clones were sequenced by immunoSEQ multiplex PCR, and TCRdb holds only the in-frame ones, with some missing. The sample includes some 130,000 clones, 73% seen only once; the top ten take 1.3%. The chain couples TRBV5-1 to TRBJ2-1, with D maybe TRBD1 (5 bases). Specimen: PBMCs. This sequence was found in a woman aged 40 to 49 in good health and CMV-seronegative. CDR3: CASSLIGDEQFF. CDR3 nucleotides: TGCGCCAGCAGCTTGATAGGGGATGAGCAGTTCTTC.